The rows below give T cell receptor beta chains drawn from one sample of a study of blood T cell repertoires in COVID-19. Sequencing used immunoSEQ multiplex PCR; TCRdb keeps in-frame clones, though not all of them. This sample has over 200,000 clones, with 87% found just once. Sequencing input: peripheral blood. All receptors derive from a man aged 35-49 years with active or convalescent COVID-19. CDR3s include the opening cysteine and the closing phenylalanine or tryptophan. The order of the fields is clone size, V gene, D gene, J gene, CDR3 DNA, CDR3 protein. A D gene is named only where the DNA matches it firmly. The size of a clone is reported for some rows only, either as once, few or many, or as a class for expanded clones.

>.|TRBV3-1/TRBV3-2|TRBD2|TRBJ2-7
TGTGCCAGCAGCTTTCGGACTAGCGGGAGTTACGAGCAGTACTTC
CASSFRTSGSYEQYF
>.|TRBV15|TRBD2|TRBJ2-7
TGTGCCACCAGCAGAGTAGGTTCGGGAGGGGCGGGAGAGCAGTACTTC
CATSRVGSGGAGEQYF
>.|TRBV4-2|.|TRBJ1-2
TGTGCCAGCAGCCCCCGGGGAGGGGGTAATAACTATGGCTACACCTTC
CASSPRGGGNNYGYTF
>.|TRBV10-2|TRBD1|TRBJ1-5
TGCGCCAGCAGTTATGGACAGGGGCAGCCCCAGCATTTT
CASSYGQGQPQHF
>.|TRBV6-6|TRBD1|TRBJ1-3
TGTGCCAGCAGCCCCAAGGACCGGGACAGGGGCCTGGGGCCTGGAAACACCATATATTTT
CASSPKDRDRGLGPGNTIYF
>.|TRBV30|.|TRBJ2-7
TGTGCCTGGAGTGTATCCGGCTACGAGCAGTACTTC
CAWSVSGYEQYF
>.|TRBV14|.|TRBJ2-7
TGTGCCAGCAGCCAAGGAGCGTTCTACGAGCAGTACTTC
CASSQGAFYEQYF
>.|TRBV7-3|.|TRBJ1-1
TGTGCCAGCAGCCCCGACAGATATACTGAAGCTTTCTTT
CASSPDRYTEAFF
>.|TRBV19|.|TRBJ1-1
TGTGCCAGTAGTATAGATATCGGACGGACTGAGGCTTTCTTT
CASSIDIGRTEAFF
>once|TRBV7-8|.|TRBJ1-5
TGTGCCAGCAGCTCCCAGGGGACTCAGCCCCAGCATTTT
CASSSQGTQPQHF
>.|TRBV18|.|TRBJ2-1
TGTGCCAGCTCACCGACGACAGGTCCCCACAATGAGCAGTTCTTC
CASSPTTGPHNEQFF
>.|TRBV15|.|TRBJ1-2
TGTGCCACCAGCAGAAGCTGGCAGGACTCCTACTATGGCTACACCTTC
CATSRSWQDSYYGYTF
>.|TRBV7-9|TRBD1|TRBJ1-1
TGTGCCAGCAGTTACGGGACAGACACTGAAGCTTTCTTT
CASSYGTDTEAFF
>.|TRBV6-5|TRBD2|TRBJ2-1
TGTGCCAGCAGTTACTTTAGCGGGGGGGTAGGCAATGAGCAGTTCTTC
CASSYFSGGVGNEQFF
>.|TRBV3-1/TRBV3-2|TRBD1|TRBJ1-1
TGTGCCAGCAGCCTCCTAGGGGGGACAGACACTGAAGCTTTCTTT
CASSLLGGTDTEAFF
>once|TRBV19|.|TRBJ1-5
TGTGCCAGTAGTATCACAGGGTTGAGCAATCAGCCCCAGCATTTT
CASSITGLSNQPQHF
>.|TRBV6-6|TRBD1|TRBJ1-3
TGTGCCATACGACAGGGGACCTCTGGAAACACCATATATTTT
CAIRQGTSGNTIYF
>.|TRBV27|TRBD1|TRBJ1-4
TGTGCCAGCAGTTTAGAATCCGGGACAGGCTTAGAAAAACTGTTTTTT
CASSLESGTGLEKLFF
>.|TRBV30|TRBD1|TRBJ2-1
TGTGCCTGGAGTCAGGGGACAGGGGCCTACAATGAGCAGTTCTTC
CAWSQGTGAYNEQFF
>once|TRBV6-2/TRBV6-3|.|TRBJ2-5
TGTGCCAGCAGTTACGGGCCTGGCGGGACTCTACAAGAGACCCAGTACTTC
CASSYGPGGTLQETQYF
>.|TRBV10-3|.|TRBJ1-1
TGTGCCATCAGCCTACAGGGTCTGGAGAACACTGAAGCTTTCTTT
CAISLQGLENTEAFF
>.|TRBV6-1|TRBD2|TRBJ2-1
TGTGCCAGCAGTGATGAGGCTAGCGGGAGGGGGAATGAGCAGTTCTTC
CASSDEASGRGNEQFF
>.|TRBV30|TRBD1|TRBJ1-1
TGTGCCTGGACCGGGGGACAGGGATGGACTGAAGCTTTCTTT
CAWTGGQGWTEAFF
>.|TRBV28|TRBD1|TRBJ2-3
TGTGCCAGCAGTTTATCGGGACAGGGGCGGACAGATACGCAGTATTTT
CASSLSGQGRTDTQYF
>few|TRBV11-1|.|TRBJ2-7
TGTGCCAGCAGCGCCGACTCGCGGGGATCCTACGAGCAGTACTTC
CASSADSRGSYEQYF
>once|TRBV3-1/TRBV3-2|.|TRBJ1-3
TGTGCCAGCAGCCAAGGCTCAGGGGACACCATATATTTT
CASSQGSGDTIYF
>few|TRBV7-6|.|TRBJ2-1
TGTGCCAGCAGCCTGACATTAGTCAATGAGCAGTTCTTC
CASSLTLVNEQFF
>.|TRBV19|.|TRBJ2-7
TGTGCCAGTAGTATATCCGGGAGCCCTCTCAACTACGAGCAGTACTTC
CASSISGSPLNYEQYF